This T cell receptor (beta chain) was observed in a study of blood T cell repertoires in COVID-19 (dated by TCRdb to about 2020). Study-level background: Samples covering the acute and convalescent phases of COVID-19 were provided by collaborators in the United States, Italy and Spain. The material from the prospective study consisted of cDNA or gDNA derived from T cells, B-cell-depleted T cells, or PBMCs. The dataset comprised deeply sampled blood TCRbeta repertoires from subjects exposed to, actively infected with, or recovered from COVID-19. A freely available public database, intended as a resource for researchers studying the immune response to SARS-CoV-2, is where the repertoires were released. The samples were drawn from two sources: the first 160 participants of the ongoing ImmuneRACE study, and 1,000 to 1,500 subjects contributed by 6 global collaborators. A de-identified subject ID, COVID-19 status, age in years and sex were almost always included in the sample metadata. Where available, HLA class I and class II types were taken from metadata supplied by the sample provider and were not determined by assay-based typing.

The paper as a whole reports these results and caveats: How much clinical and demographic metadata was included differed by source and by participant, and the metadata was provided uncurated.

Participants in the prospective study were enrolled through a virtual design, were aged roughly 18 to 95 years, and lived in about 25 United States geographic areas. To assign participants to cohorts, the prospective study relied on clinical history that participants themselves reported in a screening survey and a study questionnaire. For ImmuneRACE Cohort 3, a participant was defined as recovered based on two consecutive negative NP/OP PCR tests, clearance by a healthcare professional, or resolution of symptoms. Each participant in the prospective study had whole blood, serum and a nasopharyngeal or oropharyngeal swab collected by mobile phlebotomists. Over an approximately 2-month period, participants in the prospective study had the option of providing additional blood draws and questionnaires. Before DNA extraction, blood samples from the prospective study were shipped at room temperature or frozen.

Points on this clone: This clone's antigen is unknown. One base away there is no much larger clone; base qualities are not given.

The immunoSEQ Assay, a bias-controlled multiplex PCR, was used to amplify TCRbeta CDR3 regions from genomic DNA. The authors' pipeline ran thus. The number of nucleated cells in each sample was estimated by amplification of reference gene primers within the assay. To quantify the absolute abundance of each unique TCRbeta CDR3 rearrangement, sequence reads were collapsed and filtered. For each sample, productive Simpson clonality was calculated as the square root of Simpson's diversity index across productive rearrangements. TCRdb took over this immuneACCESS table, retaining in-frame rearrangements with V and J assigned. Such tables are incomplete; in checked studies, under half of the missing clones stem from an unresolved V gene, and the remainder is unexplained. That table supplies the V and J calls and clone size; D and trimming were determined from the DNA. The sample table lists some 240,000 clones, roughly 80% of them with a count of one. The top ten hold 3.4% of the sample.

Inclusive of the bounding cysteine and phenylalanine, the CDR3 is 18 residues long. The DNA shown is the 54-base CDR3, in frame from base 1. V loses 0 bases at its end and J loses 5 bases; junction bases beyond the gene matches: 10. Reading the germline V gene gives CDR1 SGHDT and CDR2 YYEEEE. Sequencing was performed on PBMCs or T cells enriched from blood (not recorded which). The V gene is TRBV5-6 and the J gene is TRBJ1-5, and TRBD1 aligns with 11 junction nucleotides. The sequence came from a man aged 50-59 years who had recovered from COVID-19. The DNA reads TGTGCCAGCAGCTTGGGCGGGACAGGGGGGTTAAGGGATCAGCCCCAGCATTTT. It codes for CASSLGGTGGLRDQPQHF.